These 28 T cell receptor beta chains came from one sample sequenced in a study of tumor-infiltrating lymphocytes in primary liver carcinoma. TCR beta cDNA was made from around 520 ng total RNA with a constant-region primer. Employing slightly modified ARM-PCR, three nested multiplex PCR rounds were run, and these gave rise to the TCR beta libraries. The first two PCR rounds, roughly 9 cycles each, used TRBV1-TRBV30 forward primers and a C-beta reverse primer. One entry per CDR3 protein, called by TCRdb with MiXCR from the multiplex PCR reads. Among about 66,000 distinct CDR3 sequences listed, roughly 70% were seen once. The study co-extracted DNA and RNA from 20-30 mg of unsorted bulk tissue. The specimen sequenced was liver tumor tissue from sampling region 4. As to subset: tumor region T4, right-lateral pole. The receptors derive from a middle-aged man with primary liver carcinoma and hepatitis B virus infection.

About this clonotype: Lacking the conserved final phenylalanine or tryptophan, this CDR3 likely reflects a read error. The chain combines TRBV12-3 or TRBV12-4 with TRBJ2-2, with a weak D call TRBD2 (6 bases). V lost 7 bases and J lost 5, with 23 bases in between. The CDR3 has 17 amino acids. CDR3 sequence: CASNAGTPVIGTGELFS. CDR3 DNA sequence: TGTGCCAGCAACGCCGGGACTCCCGTCATAGGTACCGGGGAGCTGTTTTCT.

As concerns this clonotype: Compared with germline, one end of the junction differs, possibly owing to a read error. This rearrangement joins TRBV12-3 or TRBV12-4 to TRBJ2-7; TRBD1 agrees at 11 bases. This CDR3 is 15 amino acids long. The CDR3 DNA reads TGTGCCAGCAGTATAGGACAGGGGGCCAGCTACGGGCAGTACTTC. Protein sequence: CASSIGQGASYGQYF.

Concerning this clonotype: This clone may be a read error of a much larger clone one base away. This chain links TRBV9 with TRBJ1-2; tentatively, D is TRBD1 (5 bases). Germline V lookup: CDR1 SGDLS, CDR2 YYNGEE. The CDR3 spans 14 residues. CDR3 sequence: CVSSAGTRSGGYTF. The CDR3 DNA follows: TGTGTCAGCAGCGCCGGGACCCGATCTGGTGGCTACACCTTC. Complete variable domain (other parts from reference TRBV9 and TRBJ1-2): DSGVTQTPKHLITATGQRVTLRCSPRSGDLSVYWYQQSLDQGLQFLIQYYNGEERAKGNILERFSAQQFPDLHSELNLSSLELGDSALYFCVSSAGTRSGGYTFGSGTRLTVV.

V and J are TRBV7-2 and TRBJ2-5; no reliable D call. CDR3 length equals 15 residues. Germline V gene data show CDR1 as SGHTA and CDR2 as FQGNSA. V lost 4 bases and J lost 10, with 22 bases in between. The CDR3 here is CASSSQVGKQESQYF. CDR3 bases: TGTGCCAGCAGCTCGCAAGTGGGGAAGCAAGAAAGCCAGTACTTC.

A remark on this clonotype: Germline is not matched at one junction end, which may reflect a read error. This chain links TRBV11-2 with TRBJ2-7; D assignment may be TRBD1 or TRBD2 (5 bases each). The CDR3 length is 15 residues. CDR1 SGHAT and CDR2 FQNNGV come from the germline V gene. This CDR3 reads CASSFMTDPDYEPYF. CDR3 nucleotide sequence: TGTGCCAGTAGCTTCATGACAGATCCTGACTACGAGCCGTACTTC. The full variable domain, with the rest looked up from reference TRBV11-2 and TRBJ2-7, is EAGVAQSPRYKIIEKRQSVAFWCNPISGHATLYWYQQILGQGPKLLIQFQNNGVVDDSQLPKDRFSAERLKGVDSTLKIQPAKLEDSAVYLCASSFMTDPDYEPYFGPGTRLTVT.

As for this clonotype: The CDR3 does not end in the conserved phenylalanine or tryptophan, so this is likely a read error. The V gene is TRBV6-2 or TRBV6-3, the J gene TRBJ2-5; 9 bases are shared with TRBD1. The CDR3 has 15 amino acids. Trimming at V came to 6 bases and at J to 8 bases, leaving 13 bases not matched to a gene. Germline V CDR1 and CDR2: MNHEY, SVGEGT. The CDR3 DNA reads TGTGCCAGCAGACTTCGGACAGGGGCCGGAGATACCCAGTACATC. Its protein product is CASRLRTGAGDTQYI.

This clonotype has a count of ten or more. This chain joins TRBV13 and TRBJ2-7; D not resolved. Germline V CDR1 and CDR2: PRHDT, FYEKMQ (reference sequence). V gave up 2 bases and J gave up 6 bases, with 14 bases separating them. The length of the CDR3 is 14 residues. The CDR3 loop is CASSLQLRNPEQYF. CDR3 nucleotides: TGTGCCAGCAGCTTACAGCTCCGGAACCCCGAGCAGTACTTC.

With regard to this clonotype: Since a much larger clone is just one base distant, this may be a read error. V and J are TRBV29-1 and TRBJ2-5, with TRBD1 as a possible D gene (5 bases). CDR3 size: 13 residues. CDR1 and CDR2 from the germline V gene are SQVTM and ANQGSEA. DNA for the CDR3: TGCAGCGTCCTGACAGCGTACCAAGAGTCCCAGTACTTC. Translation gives CSVLTAYQESQYF.

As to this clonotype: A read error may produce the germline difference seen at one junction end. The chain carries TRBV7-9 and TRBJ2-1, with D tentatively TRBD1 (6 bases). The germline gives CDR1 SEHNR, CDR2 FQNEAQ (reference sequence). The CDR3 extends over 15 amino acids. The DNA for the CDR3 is TGTGCCATCAGCTCCGCAGGGGTAATTGGCAATGAGCAGTTCTTC. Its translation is CAISSAGVIGNEQFF.

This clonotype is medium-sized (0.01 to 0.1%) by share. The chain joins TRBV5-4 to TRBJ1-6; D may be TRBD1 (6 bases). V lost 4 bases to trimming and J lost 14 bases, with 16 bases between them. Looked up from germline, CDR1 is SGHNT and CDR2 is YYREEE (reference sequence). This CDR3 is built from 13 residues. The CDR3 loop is CASSIEPEGALHF. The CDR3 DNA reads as TGTGCCAGCAGCATAGAGCCGGAGGGGGCCCTCCACTTT.

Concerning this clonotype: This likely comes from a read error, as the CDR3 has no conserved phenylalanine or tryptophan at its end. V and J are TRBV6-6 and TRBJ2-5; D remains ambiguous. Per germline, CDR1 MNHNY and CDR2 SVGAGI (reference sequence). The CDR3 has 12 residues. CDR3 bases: TGTGCTAGCAGTTACTCGAGGGAGACCCAGTACCTC. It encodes CASSYSRETQYL.

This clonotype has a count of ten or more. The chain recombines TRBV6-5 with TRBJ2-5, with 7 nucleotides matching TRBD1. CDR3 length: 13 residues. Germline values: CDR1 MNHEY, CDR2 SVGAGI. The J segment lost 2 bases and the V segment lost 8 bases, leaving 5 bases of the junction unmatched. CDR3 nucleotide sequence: TGTGCCAGCCATCGACAGGGTCAAGAGACCCAGTACTTC. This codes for CASHRQGQETQYF.

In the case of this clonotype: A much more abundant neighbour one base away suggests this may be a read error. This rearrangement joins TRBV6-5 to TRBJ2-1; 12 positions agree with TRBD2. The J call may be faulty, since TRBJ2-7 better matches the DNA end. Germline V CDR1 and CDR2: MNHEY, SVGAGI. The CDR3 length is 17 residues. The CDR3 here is CASRPPGLAGIYNEQYF. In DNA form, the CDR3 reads TGTGCCAGCAGACCACCTGGACTAGCGGGGATCTACAATGAGCAGTACTTC.

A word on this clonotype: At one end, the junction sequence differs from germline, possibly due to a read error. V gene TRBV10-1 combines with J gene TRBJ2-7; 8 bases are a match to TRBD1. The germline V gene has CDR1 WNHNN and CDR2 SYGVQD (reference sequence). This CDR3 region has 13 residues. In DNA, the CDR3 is TGCGCCAGCAATGACGGGCAGGGGGCTCTACAGTATTTC. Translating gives CASNDGQGALQYF.

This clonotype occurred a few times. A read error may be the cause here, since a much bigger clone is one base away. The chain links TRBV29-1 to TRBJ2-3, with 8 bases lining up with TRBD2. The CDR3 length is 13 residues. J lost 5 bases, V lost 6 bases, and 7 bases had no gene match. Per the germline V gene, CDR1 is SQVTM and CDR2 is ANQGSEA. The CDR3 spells CSVRAGGGDTQYF. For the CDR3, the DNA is TGCAGCGTCCGGGCGGGGGGCGGAGATACGCAGTATTTT.

CDR3 bases: TGTTGCAGCAGCCAAGATAGGGCTAGCGGGTACTACGAGCAGTACTTC. The encoded protein is CCSSQDRASGYYEQYF. V is TRBV4-2 and J is TRBJ2-7, with 8 bases identical to TRBD2. Germline V gene sequence: CDR1 LGHNA, CDR2 YNFKEQ. CDR3 length equals 16 residues.

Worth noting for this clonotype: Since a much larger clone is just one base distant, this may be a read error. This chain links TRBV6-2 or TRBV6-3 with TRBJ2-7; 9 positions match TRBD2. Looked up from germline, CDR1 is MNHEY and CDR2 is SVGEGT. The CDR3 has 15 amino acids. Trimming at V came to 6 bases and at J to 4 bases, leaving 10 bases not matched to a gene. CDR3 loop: CASSTPTSGVYEQYF. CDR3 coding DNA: TGTGCCAGCAGCACTCCGACTAGCGGAGTGTACGAGCAGTACTTC.

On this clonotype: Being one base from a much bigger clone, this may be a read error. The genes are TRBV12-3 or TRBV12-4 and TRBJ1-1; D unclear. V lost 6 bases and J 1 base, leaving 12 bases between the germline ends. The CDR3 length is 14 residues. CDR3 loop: CASSSSDENTEAFF. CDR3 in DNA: TGTGCCAGCAGCTCTTCCGATGAGAACACTGAAGCTTTCTTT.

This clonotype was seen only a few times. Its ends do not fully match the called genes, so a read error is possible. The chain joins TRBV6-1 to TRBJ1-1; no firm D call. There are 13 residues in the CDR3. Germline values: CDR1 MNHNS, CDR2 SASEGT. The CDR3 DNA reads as TGTGCCAACAGTGGGTGGAAGAACACTGAAGCTTTCTTT. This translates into CANSGWKNTEAFF.

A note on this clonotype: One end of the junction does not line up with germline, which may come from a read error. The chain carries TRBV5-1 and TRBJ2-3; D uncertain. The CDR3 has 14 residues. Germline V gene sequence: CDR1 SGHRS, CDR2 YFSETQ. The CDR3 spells CSSSLWVTGDTQYF. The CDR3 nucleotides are TGCTCCAGCAGCTTGTGGGTTACGGGAGATACGCAGTATTTT.

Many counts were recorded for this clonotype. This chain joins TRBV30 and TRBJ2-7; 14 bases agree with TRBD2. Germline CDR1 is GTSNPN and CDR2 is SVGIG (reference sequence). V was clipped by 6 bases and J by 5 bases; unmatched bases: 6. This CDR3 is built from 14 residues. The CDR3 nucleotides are TGTGCCTGCCAGGGACTAGCGGGAGCGAACGAGCAGTACTTC. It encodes CACQGLAGANEQYF. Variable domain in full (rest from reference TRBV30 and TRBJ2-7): SQTIHQWPATLVQPVGSPLSLECTVEGTSNPNLYWYRQAAGRGLQLLFYSVGIGQISSEVPQNLSASRPQDRQFILSSKKLLLSDSGFYLCACQGLAGANEQYFGPGTRLTVT.

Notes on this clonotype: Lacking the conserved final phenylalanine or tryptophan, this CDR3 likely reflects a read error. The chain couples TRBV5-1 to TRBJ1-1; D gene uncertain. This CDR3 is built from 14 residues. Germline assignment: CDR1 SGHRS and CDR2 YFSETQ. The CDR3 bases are TGCGCCACCAGCCTGGACGGCTTGAACACTGAAGCTTTCTTA. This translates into CATSLDGLNTEAFL.

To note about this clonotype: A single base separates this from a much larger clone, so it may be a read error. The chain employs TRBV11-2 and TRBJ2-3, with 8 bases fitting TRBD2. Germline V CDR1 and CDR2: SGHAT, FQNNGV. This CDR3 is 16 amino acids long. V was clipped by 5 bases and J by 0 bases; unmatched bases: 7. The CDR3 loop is CASSIQAGVSTDTQYF. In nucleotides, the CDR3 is TGTGCCAGCAGCATACAAGCGGGAGTCAGCACAGATACGCAGTATTTT.

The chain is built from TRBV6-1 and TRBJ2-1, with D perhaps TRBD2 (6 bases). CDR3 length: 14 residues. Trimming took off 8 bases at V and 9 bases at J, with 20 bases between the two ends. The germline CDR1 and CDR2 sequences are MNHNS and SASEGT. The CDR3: CASWAEGRGSEQFF. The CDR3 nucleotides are TGTGCCAGCTGGGCGGAGGGCCGTGGGAGTGAGCAGTTCTTC.

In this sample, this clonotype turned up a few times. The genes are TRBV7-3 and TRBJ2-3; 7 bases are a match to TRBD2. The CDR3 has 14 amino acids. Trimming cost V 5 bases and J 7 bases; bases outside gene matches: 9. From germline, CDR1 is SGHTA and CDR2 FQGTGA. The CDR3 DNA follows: TGTGCCAGCAGCGTCGGGAGGTCGACAAATACGCAGTATTTT. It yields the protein CASSVGRSTNTQYF.

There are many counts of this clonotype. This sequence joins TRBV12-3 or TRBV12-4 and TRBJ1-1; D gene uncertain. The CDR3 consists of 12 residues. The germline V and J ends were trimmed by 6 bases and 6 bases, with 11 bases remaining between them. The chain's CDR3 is CASRPGPAEAFF. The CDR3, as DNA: TGTGCCAGCAGACCTGGACCCGCTGAAGCTTTCTTT.

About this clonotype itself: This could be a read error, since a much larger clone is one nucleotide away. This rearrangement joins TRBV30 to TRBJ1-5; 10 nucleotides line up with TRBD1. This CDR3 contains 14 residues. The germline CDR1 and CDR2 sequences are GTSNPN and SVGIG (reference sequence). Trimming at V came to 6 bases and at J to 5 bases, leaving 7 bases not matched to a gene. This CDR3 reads CACRGQGVDQPQHF. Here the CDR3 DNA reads TGTGCCTGCCGAGGACAGGGGGTCGATCAGCCCCAGCATTTT. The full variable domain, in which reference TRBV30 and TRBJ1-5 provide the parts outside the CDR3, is SQTIHQWPATLVQPVGSPLSLECTVEGTSNPNLYWYRQAAGRGLQLLFYSVGIGQISSEVPQNLSASRPQDRQFILSSKKLLLSDSGFYLCACRGQGVDQPQHFGDGTRLSIL.

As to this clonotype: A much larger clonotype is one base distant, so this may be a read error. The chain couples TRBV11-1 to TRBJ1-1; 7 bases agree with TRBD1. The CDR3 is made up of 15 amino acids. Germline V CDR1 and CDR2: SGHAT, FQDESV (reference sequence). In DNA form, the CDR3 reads TGTGCCAGCAGCCCGCGACAGGGTCGGGACACTGAAGCTATCTTT. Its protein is CASSPRQGRDTEAIF.